Shown below are 10 T cell receptor beta chains from a single sample sequenced in a study of CD8+ T cells in alopecia areata. Extracted RNA was reverse transcribed into cDNA, the sequencing template. The protocol was immunoSEQ multiplex PCR, while the TCRdb copy is restricted to in-frame clones and leaves out a portion. Counted here are 180,000 or so clones, around 51% occurring once; the ten biggest clones make up around 9.1%. The treatment here: oral pan-JAK inhibitor, 5-10 mg twice daily. The sample here was CD8+ T cells sorted from blood, taken around week 53, from a patient treated with tofacitinib. These receptors were obtained from a human donor with alopecia areata.

J is TRBJ2-3 and V is TRBV6-5; no clear D. From germline, CDR1 is MNHEY and CDR2 SVGAGI. V lost 5 bases, J lost 0 bases, and 12 bases lay in between. This CDR3 spans 15 amino acids. The CDR3 protein is CASSPLDGSTDTQYF. The DNA for the CDR3 is TGTGCCAGCAGTCCCCTGGACGGGAGCACAGATACGCAGTATTTT.

V is TRBV7-8 and J is TRBJ1-5, with D maybe TRBD1 (5 bases). CDR1 is SGHVS and CDR2 is FQNEAQ in the germline V gene. V lost 5 bases and J lost 0, with 17 bases in between. The CDR3 has 17 residues. The CDR3 protein is CASSPLREGYSNQPQHF. CDR3 nucleotide sequence: TGTGCCAGCAGCCCCCTCAGGGAAGGGTATAGCAATCAGCCCCAGCATTTT.

This clone was seen only a few times. This chain uses TRBV5-4 with TRBJ2-4, with 7 bases identical to TRBD1. Trimming took 4 bases from V and 3 from J; bases not matched to a gene: 10. This CDR3 is 16 amino acids long. Germline lookup yields CDR1 SGHNT and CDR2 YYREEE (reference sequence). The CDR3 loop reads CASSPGTDRVKNIQYF. In DNA form, the CDR3 reads TGTGCCAGCAGCCCTGGTACTGACAGGGTCAAAAACATTCAGTACTTC.

This clone was detected a few times. As DNA, the CDR3 is TGTGCCAGCAAGGGGGTCGCCGAGACCCAGTACTTC. This gives the protein CASKGVAETQYF. J is TRBJ2-5 and V is TRBV11-2; TRBD1 might be the D (6 bases). In germline, CDR1 is SGHAT, CDR2 FQNNGV. The length of the CDR3 is 12 residues. Trimming took 7 bases from V and 5 from J, leaving 11 bases between them. Looking up the rest from reference TRBV11-2 and TRBJ2-5 gives the full variable domain: EAGVAQSPRYKIIEKRQSVAFWCNPISGHATLYWYQQILGQGPKLLIQFQNNGVVDDSQLPKDRFSAERLKGVDSTLKIQPAKLEDSAVYLCASKGVAETQYFGPGTRLLVL.

The chain combines TRBV20-1 with TRBJ1-4; D perhaps matches TRBD1 (6 bases). V was cut by 3 bases and J by 13 bases, with 9 bases left in between. Germline V gene lookup returns CDR1 DFQATT and CDR2 SNEGSKA (reference sequence). The CDR3 has 10 residues. The CDR3 is CSASRGLLFF. In DNA, the CDR3 is TGCAGTGCTAGTAGGGGGTTACTGTTTTTT.

The chain uses TRBV4-1 and TRBJ2-7; D is perhaps TRBD1 (5 bases). CDR1 and CDR2 (germline): MGHRA, YSYEKL. CDR3 length: 14 amino acids. V dropped 2 bases and J dropped 2 bases, with 10 bases sitting between them. The DNA of the CDR3 is TGCGCCAGCAGCCAAAGGCACAGGCCCTACGAGCAGTACTTC. It translates to CASSQRHRPYEQYF.

The chain has TRBV7-3 and TRBJ2-3; D unresolved. V lost 5 bases, J lost 2 bases, and 11 bases lay in between. The germline CDR1 and CDR2 sequences are SGHTA and FQGTGA. This CDR3 has 14 amino acids. The CDR3 sequence: CASSPGRPTDTQYF. The CDR3 coding sequence is TGTGCCAGCAGCCCCGGCCGACCCACAGATACGCAGTATTTT.

This clone was seen a few times. The chain employs TRBV19 and TRBJ2-1, with 7 bases identical to TRBD1. The CDR3 runs 11 residues. The junction had 7 bases not matched to a gene; V was cut back by 10 bases and J by 10 bases. Per the germline V gene, CDR1 is LNHDA and CDR2 is SQIVND (reference sequence). The chain's CDR3 is CATFTGVEQFF. The DNA of the CDR3 is TGTGCCACTTTTACAGGGGTCGAGCAGTTCTTC.

This clone has just a few counts. The V gene is TRBV18, the J gene TRBJ2-7; D unresolved. Germline V CDR1 and CDR2: KGHSH, LQKENI. This CDR3 contains 12 residues. The V gene lost 4 bases and the J gene lost 2 bases, with 6 bases spanning the gap. The CDR3 bases are TGTGCCAGCTCACTTGATCCCTACGAGCAGTACTTC. Translation gives CASSLDPYEQYF.

The V call is TRBV10-3, the J call TRBJ2-1, with unresolved D. The CDR3 extends over 16 amino acids. The germline V gene encodes CDR1 ENHRY and CDR2 SYGVKD. The ends were cut back, 0 bases at V and 0 bases at J, with 9 bases in the middle. For the CDR3, the DNA is TGTGCCATCAGTGAGTCGGGCCTTAGCTCCTACAATGAGCAGTTCTTC. Protein product: CAISESGLSSYNEQFF.